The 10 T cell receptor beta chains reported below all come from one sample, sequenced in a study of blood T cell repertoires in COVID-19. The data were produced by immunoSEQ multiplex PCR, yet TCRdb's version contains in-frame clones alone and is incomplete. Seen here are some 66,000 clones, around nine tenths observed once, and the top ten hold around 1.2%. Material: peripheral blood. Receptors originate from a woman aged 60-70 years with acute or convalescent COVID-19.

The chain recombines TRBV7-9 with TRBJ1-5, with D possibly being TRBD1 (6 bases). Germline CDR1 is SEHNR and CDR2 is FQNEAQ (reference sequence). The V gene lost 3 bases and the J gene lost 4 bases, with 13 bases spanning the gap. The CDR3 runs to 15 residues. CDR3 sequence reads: CASSFSGQGNQPQHF. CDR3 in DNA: TGTGCCAGCAGCTTTTCAGGGCAGGGGAATCAGCCCCAGCATTTT.

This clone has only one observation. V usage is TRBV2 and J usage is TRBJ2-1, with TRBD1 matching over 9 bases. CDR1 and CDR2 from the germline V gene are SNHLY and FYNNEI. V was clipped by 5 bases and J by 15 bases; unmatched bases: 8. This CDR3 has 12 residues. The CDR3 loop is CASSLGTGRRFF. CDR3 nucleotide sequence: TGTGCCAGCAGTTTGGGGACAGGGAGGCGGTTCTTC.

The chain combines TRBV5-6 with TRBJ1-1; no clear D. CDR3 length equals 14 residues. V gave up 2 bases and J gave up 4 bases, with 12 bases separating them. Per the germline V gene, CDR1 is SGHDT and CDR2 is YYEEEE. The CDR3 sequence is CASSFSRSRTEAFF. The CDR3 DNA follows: TGTGCCAGCAGCTTTTCTAGGTCCCGCACTGAAGCTTTCTTT.

In DNA form, the CDR3 reads TGTGCCAGCAGTTACCCGGGACTAGCGGGAAACACCGGGGAGCTGTTTTTT. Translating gives CASSYPGLAGNTGELFF. The chain has TRBV6-2 or TRBV6-3 and TRBJ2-2, with 13 bases that match TRBD2. Germline values: CDR1 MNHEY, CDR2 SVGEGT. J gave up 2 bases and V 2 bases, and 2 bases lay outside the gene matches. The CDR3 loop spans 17 amino acids.

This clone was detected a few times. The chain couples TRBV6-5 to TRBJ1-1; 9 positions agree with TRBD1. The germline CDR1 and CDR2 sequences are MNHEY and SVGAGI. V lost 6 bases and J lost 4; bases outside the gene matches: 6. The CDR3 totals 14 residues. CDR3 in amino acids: CASRPRTGVTEAFF. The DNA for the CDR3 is TGTGCCAGCAGACCTCGGACAGGGGTCACTGAAGCTTTCTTT.

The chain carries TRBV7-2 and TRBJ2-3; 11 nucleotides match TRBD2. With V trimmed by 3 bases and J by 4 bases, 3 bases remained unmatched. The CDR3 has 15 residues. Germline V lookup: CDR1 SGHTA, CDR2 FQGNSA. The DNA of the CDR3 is TGTGCCAGCAGCTTTAGCGGGAGGGCAGCAGATACGCAGTATTTT. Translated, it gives CASSFSGRAADTQYF.

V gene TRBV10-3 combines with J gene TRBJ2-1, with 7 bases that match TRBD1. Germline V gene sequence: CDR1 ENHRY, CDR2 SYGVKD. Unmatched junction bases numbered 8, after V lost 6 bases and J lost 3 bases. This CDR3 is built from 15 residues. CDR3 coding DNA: TGTGCCATCAGAAACCTCCGGGACAGCTACAATGAGCAGTTCTTC. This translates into CAIRNLRDSYNEQFF.

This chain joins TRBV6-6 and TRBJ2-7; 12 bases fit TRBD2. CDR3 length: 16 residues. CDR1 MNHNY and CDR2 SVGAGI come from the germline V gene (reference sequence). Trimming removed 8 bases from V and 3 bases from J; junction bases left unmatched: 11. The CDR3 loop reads CASSPGLLAGGYEQYV. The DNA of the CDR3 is TGTGCCAGCTCACCAGGATTACTAGCGGGGGGCTACGAGCAGTACGTC.

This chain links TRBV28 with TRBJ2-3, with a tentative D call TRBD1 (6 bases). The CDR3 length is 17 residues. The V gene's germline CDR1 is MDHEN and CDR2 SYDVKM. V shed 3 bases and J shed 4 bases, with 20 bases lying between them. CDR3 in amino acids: CASSFKKAGAWADTQYF. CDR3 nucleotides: TGTGCCAGCAGTTTTAAGAAGGCAGGGGCCTGGGCAGATACGCAGTATTTT. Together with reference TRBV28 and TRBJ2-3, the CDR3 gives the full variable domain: DVKVTQSSRYLVKRTGEKVFLECVQDMDHENMFWYRQDPGLGLRLIYFSYDVKMKEKGDIPEGYSVSREKKERFSLILESASTNQTSMYLCASSFKKAGAWADTQYFGPGTRLTVL.

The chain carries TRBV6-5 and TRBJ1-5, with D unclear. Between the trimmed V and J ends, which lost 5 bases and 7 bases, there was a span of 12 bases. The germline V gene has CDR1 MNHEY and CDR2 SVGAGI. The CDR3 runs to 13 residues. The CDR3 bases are TGTGCCAGCAGTCGGGGTCCAAACCAGCCCCAGCATTTT. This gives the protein CASSRGPNQPQHF.